Listed below are T cell receptor beta chains from one sample, sequenced in a study of sequential checkpoint blockade in melanoma. The assay was immunoSEQ multiplex PCR, and TCRdb's table has in-frame clones only and misses some. The sample consists of about 6,100 clones, about 56% of them appearing once. Here the sequenced sample was CD8+ T cells sorted from blood (inferred from file names), taken from a patient given nivolumab and ipilimumab in sequence. The receptors here all came from a human donor with melanoma. The CDR3 runs from the conserved cysteine through the conserved F or W. The order of the fields is clone size, D gene, J gene, V gene, CDR3 DNA, CDR3 protein. The D gene is left open where the match is weak. A row's size may be missing; if present it is once, few, many or a size class.

size: NA
D: NA
J: TRBJ2-7
V: TRBV30
DNA: TGTGCCTGGTCACCCCCAGGGTTTCGCGAGCAGTACTTC
CDR3: CAWSPPGFREQYF

size: NA
D: NA
J: TRBJ2-2
V: TRBV6-5
DNA: TGTGCCAGCAGTTACGAGGGGGCGGGGACCGGGGAGCTGTTTTTT
CDR3: CASSYEGAGTGELFF

size: few
D: TRBD2
J: TRBJ2-1
V: TRBV7-9
DNA: TGTGCCAGCAGCGGGAAACTAGCGGGAGGGCCGTGGGATGAGCAGTTCTTC
CDR3: CASSGKLAGGPWDEQFF

size: NA
D: NA
J: TRBJ2-7
V: TRBV5-6
DNA: TGTGCCAGCAGATACCGGGACACCTACGAGCAGTACTTC
CDR3: CASRYRDTYEQYF

size: NA
D: NA
J: TRBJ2-5
V: TRBV11-2
DNA: TGTGCCAGCAGCTCGGCGGGGCAACAAGAGACCCAGTACTTC
CDR3: CASSSAGQQETQYF

size: medium-sized
D: TRBD2
J: TRBJ2-1
V: TRBV27
DNA: TGTGCCAGCAGTTTAGAGGGCGGCGGGAGGAACAATGAGCAGTTCTTC
CDR3: CASSLEGGGRNNEQFF

size: NA
D: TRBD2
J: TRBJ2-5
V: TRBV7-9
DNA: TGTGCCAGCAGCGCCGTGACTAGCGGGGTAGCGAAACAGACCCAGTACTTC
CDR3: CASSAVTSGVAKQTQYF

size: few
D: NA
J: TRBJ2-2
V: TRBV21-1
DNA: TGTGCCAGCAGCAAACGGTCATACAGGGTAGCGAACACCGGGGAGCTGTTTTTT
CDR3: CASSKRSYRVANTGELFF

size: NA
D: NA
J: TRBJ2-7
V: TRBV9
DNA: TGTGCCAGCAGCGCCGAGGGAACCCTTCCCTACGAGCAGTACTTC
CDR3: CASSAEGTLPYEQYF

size: few
D: NA
J: TRBJ1-6
V: TRBV4-1
DNA: TGCGCCAGCAGCCAAGATTGGGCAGACCACCTCCACTTT
CDR3: CASSQDWADHLHF

size: few
D: TRBD2
J: TRBJ2-5
V: TRBV5-4
DNA: TGTGCCAGCAGCCACGGACTAGCGGGAGGGGAGCAGTACTTC
CDR3: CASSHGLAGGEQYF

size: few
D: NA
J: TRBJ2-5
V: TRBV7-9
DNA: TGTGCCAGCAGCTTATTACAGGGCCAGTACTTC
CDR3: CASSLLQGQYF

size: NA
D: TRBD1
J: TRBJ2-2
V: TRBV7-6
DNA: TGTGCCAGCAGCTTATTCGGACAGGGCGACACCGGGGAGCTGTTTTTT
CDR3: CASSLFGQGDTGELFF

size: NA
D: NA
J: TRBJ2-2
V: TRBV7-4
DNA: TGTGCCAGCAGCTTATGGCACCCACGGGGCGGGGAGCTGTTTTTT
CDR3: CASSLWHPRGGELFF

size: NA
D: NA
J: TRBJ2-7
V: TRBV6-5
DNA: TGTGCCAGCAGTTACTCCCGGGCAGGAGGTGACGAGCAGTACTTC
CDR3: CASSYSRAGGDEQYF

size: NA
D: NA
J: TRBJ2-7
V: TRBV30
DNA: TGTGCCTGGAGAGCATGGGCTGGGTACGAGCAGTACTTC
CDR3: CAWRAWAGYEQYF

size: medium-sized
D: NA
J: TRBJ1-5
V: TRBV7-9
DNA: TGTGCCAGCAGCTCCGGACACTATCAGCCCCAGCATTTT
CDR3: CASSSGHYQPQHF